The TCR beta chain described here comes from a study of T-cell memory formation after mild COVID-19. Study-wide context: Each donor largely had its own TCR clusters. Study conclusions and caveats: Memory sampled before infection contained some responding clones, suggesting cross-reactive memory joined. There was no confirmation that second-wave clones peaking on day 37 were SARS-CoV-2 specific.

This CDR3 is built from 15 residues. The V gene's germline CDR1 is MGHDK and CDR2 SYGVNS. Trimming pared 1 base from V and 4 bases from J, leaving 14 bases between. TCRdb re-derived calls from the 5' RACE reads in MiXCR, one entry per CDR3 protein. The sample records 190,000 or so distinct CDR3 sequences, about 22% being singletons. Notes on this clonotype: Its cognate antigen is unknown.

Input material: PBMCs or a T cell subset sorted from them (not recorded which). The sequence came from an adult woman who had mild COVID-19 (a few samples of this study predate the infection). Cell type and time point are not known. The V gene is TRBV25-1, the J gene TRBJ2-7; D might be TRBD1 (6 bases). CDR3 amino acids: CASSEFSTGYYEQYF. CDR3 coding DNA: TGTGCCAGCAGTGAATTCTCGACAGGTTATTACGAGCAGTACTTC.